The present TCR beta chain was sequenced within a study of regulatory T cells in long-lasting Graves disease. Germline CDR1 and CDR2: LGHNA and YNFKEQ. V was shortened by 1 base and J by 2 bases, with 12 bases between the two germline ends. This CDR3 has 15 residues. Time point defined: newly diagnosed GD, antithyroid drugs for less than 3 months. The TCR library was prepared using RNA isolated from PBMCs. Investigators report Graves' disease was diagnosed under American Thyroid Association guidelines. Researchers made TCR beta libraries by using iRepertoire HTBI primers and running Arm-PCR on CDR3 regions. TCRdb ran MiXCR on the multiplex PCR reads and lists one entry per CDR3 protein. The table shows about 240,000 distinct CDR3 sequences, with 20% to 25% occurring only once.

The sample in question was peripheral blood mononuclear cells (PBMCs), obtained at new diagnosis, from a patient treated with antithyroid drugs. This chain joins TRBV4-2 and TRBJ2-7, with D perhaps matching TRBD2 (5 bases). The receptor comes from a female donor with Graves disease. The CDR3 DNA is TGTGCCAGCAGCCAAGCAAGCGGCGGGCCCTACGAGCAGTACTTC. Translated: CASSQASGGPYEQYF.